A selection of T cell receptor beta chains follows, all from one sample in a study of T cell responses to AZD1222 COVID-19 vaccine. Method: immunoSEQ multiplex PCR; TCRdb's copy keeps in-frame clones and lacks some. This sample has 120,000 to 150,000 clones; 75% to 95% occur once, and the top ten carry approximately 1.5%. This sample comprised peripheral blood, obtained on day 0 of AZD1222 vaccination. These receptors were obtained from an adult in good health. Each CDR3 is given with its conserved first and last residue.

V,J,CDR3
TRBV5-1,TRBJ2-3,CASSAGRWSTDTQYF
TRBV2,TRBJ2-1,CASSAYNEQFF
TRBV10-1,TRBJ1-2,CASSETTSGGYTF
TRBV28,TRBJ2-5,CASSRYFGRRETQYF
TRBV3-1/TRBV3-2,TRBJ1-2,CASSQEEGGYTF
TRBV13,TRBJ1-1,CASSRGTGNTEAFF
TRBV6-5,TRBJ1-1,CASSRGDRDTEAFF
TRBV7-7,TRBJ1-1,CASSLGDSKSNTEAFF
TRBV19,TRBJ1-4,CASSIFSGRDGEKLFF
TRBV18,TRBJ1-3,CASSPTATGSGNTIYF
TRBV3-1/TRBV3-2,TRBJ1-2,CASSQGGGYGYTF
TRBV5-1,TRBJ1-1,CASSLSKVIYTEAFF
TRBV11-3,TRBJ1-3,CASAPAGIGNTIYF
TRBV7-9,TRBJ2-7,CASSSLMAEQYF
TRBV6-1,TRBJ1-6,CASSEKASYNSPLHF
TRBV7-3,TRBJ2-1,CASSHRGINEQFF
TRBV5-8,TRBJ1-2,CASIPTRREGYGYTF
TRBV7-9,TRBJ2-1,CASSSNVYEQFF
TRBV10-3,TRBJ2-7,CAISTDRGFNEQYF
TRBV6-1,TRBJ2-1,CASSERETDPTFF
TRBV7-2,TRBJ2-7,CASSLAWEQYF
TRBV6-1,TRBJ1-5,CASSETVLSNQPQHF
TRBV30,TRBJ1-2,CAWSPTGGLGGYTF
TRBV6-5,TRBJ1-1,CASSYGRGGTEAFF
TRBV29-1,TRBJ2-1,CSGGDRDTNEQFF
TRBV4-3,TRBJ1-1,CASSPTVNTEAFF
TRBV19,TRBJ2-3,CASSPTLLAGSTDTQYF